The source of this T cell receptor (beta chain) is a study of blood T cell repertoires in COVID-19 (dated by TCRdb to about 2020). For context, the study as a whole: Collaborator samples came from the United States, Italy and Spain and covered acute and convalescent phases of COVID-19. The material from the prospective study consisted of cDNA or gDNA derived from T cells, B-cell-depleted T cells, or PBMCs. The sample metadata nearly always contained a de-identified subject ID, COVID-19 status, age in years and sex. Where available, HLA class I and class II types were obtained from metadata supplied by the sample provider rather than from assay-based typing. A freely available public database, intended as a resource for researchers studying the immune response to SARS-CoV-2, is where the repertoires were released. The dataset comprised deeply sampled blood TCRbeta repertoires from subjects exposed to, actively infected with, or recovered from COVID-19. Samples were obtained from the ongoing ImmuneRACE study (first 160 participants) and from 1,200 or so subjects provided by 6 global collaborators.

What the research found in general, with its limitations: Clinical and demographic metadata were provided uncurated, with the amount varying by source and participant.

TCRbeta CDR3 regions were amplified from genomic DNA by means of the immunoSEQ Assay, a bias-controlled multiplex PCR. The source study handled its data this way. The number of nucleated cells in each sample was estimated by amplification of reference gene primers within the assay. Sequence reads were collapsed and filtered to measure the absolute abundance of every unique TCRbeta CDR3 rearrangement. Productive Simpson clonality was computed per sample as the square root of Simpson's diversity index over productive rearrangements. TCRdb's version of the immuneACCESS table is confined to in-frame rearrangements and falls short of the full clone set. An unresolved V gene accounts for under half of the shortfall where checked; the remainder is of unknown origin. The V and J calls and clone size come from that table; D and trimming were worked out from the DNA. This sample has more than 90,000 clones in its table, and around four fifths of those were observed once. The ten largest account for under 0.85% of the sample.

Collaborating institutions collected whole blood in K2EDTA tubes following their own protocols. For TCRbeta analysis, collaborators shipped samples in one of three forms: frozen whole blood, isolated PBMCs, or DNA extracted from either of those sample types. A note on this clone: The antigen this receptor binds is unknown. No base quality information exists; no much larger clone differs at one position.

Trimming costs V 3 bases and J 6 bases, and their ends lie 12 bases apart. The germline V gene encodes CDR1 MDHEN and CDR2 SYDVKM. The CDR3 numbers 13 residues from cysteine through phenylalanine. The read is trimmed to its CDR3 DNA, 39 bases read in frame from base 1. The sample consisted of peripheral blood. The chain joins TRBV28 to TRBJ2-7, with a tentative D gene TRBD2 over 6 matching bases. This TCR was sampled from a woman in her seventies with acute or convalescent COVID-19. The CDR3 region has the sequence CASSLSRRGEQYF. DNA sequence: TGTGCCAGCAGTTTGTCCAGGAGGGGCGAGCAGTACTTC.